Each of the 9 T cell receptor beta chains below was sequenced from the same sample in a study of blood T cell repertoires in COVID-19. The data were produced by immunoSEQ multiplex PCR, yet TCRdb's version contains in-frame clones alone and is incomplete. Of 90,000 to 95,000 clones in the sample, 88% are singletons; the top ten hold 8.1%. The source material was peripheral blood. Every receptor here comes from a woman aged 70-85 years with acute or convalescent COVID-19.

This chain uses TRBV3-1 (or the pseudogene TRBV3-2) with TRBJ2-7, with 12 bases identical to TRBD2. The CDR3 runs to 15 residues. The V gene end was trimmed by 1 base and the J gene end by 3 bases; junction bases not matched to a gene: 1. Germline assignment: CDR1 LGHDT and CDR2 YNNKEL (reference sequence). The CDR3 nucleotides are TGTGCCAGCAGCCAAGGACTAGCGGGGGACTACGAGCAGTACTTC. Translated, it gives CASSQGLAGDYEQYF.

The V and J genes are TRBV3-1 (or the pseudogene TRBV3-2) and TRBJ2-3, with D perhaps TRBD2 (5 bases). The V end was cut by 1 base, the J end by 5 bases, with 7 bases between. Germline V gives CDR1 LGHDT, CDR2 YNNKEL (reference sequence). The length of the CDR3 is 13 residues. The CDR3 loop reads CASSQAGIDTQYF. CDR3 bases: TGTGCCAGCAGCCAAGCGGGGATAGATACGCAGTATTTT.

This clone was observed a few times. The rearrangement links TRBV19 to TRBJ1-1; D remains ambiguous. V lost 4 bases and J lost 4, with 7 bases in between. Germline CDR1 is LNHDA and CDR2 is SQIVND (reference sequence). The CDR3 has 12 residues. CDR3 DNA: TGTGCCAGTAGTACCGGGTTCACTGAAGCTTTCTTT. Translating gives CASSTGFTEAFF.

This sequence joins TRBV5-6 and TRBJ2-1; D might be TRBD2 (5 bases). V was clipped by 2 bases and J by 8 bases, with 17 bases between them. Germline lookup yields CDR1 SGHDT and CDR2 YYEEEE. This CDR3 spans 15 amino acids. The CDR3 DNA is TGTGCCAGCAGCTTAGAGGACTCGAGAGACTATGAGCAGTTCTTC. Translation: CASSLEDSRDYEQFF.

The chain has TRBV9 and TRBJ1-1; D not resolved. Germline values: CDR1 SGDLS, CDR2 YYNGEE. Trimming removed 0 bases from V and 11 bases from J, with 14 bases in between. This CDR3 contains 13 residues. CDR3 bases: TGTGCCAGCAGCGTAGGCCTACGGGAGTCCGCTTTCTTT. Translation: CASSVGLRESAFF.

The rearrangement joins TRBV3-1 (or the pseudogene TRBV3-2) to TRBJ2-4, with 7 bases identical to TRBD2. CDR3 length equals 17 residues. V lost 4 bases, J lost 1 base, and 10 bases stayed unmatched. Germline V gives CDR1 LGHDT, CDR2 YNNKEL (reference sequence). This CDR3 is CASSPNLAARAKNIQYF. The CDR3, as DNA: TGTGCCAGCAGCCCGAATCTAGCGGCTAGGGCCAAAAACATTCAGTACTTC.

The chain couples TRBV15 to TRBJ1-2, with 9 bases identical to TRBD1. This CDR3 is built from 15 residues. CDR1 is LNHNV and CDR2 is YYDKDF in the germline V gene (reference sequence). V gave up 2 bases and J gave up 6 bases; unmatched junction bases: 7. The CDR3 coding sequence is TGTGCCACCAGCAGAACAGGGGGCGGATTCGATGGCTACACCTTC. This encodes CATSRTGGGFDGYTF.

V and J are TRBV18 and TRBJ2-2, with TRBD2 matching over 13 bases. CDR1 KGHSH and CDR2 LQKENI come from the germline V gene. The CDR3 has 20 residues. After removal of 5 bases from V and 1 base from J, the junction contained 13 bases not matched to a gene. CDR3 in DNA: TGTGCCAGCTCAGTCCCGGGACATCGACTAGCGGGAGGGAACACCGGGGAGCTGTTTTTT. As protein: CASSVPGHRLAGGNTGELFF.

This clone showed up just once. CDR3 residues: CASRPRSANTGELFF. DNA for the CDR3: TGTGCCAGCCGCCCGAGGTCAGCGAACACCGGGGAGCTGTTTTTT. The chain couples TRBV6-6 to TRBJ2-2, with D unclear. The CDR3 extends over 15 amino acids. The germline V gene has CDR1 MNHNY and CDR2 SVGAGI (reference sequence). V was trimmed by 8 bases and J by 0 bases, leaving 13 bases between them.